The entry below gives a single T cell receptor beta chain sequence along with its context. Its antigen target is currently unknown. No quality values exist for individual bases; no much larger clone is one base distant. The immunoSEQ Assay, a bias-controlled multiplex PCR, was used to amplify TCRbeta CDR3 regions from genomic DNA. On the authors' methods: Nucleated cell counts per sample were estimated from amplification of reference gene primers within the assay. Sequence reads were collapsed and filtered to measure the absolute abundance of every unique TCRbeta CDR3 rearrangement. For each sample, productive Simpson clonality was calculated as the square root of Simpson's diversity index over productive rearrangements. TCRdb re-hosts the immuneACCESS table, in-frame sequences only. Its copies lack some clones; in the studies checked, an unresolved V gene accounts for under half of them, and the cause for the rest is not known. V and J calls and clone size follow that table, whereas D and trimming were derived from the DNA. The sample table holds a few hundred thousand clones, of which approximately 83% were seen once. The top ten clones comprise roughly 4% of the sample.

V is clipped by 3 bases and J by 3 bases, and the sequence between their germline boundaries is 11 bases long. The CDR1 and CDR2 encoded by the germline V gene (reference sequence) are MNHNY and SVGAGI. Spanning cysteine to phenylalanine, the CDR3 consists of 14 amino acids. Solely the CDR3 DNA is kept, with 42 bases framed from the first base. Participants in the prospective study were enrolled through a virtual design, were aged roughly 18 to 100 years, and lived in approximately 25 United States geographic areas. Cohort assignment in the prospective study relied on participant-reported clinical history from a screening survey and a study questionnaire. ImmuneRACE Cohort 3 recovered participants were defined by two consecutive negative NP/OP PCR tests, healthcare professional clearance, or symptom resolution. Mobile phlebotomists in the prospective study collected whole blood, serum and a nasopharyngeal or oropharyngeal swab from every participant. Prospective study participants could optionally give additional blood draws and questionnaires over an approximately 2-month period. Before DNA extraction, prospective study blood samples were shipped either frozen or at room temperature.

The sample is drawn from a study of blood T cell repertoires in COVID-19 (dated by TCRdb to 2019 to 2021). For the wider study: Samples from collaborators originated in the United States, Italy and Spain and spanned both the acute and convalescent phases of COVID-19. The prospective study material was composed of cDNA or gDNA derived from T cells, B-cell-depleted T cells, or PBMCs. Subjects who had been exposed to COVID-19, were actively infected with it, or had recovered from it provided the deeply sampled blood TCRbeta repertoires that made up the dataset. The repertoires were made available in a free public database intended to serve as a resource for research on the immune response to SARS-CoV-2. Samples came from the ongoing ImmuneRACE study (first 160 participants) plus 1,254 subjects from 6 global collaborators. The sample metadata nearly always contained a de-identified subject ID, COVID-19 status, age in years and sex. HLA class I and class II types, where available, came from metadata supplied by the sample provider rather than from assay-based typing. Broader findings and caveats from the paper: Clinical and demographic metadata were provided uncurated, with the amount varying by source and participant.

This receptor was obtained from a woman aged 25 to 39 who had recovered from COVID-19. The sequenced sample consisted of PBMCs or T cells enriched from blood (not recorded which). This chain is built from TRBV6-6 and TRBJ1-1; TRBD1 is possibly the D segment (6 matching bases). The CDR3 reads CASSYGQLYTEAFF. The nucleotide sequence is TGTGCCAGCAGTTATGGACAGCTTTACACTGAAGCTTTCTTT.